The clone carrying this T cell receptor (beta chain) was picked up a small number of times. This CDR3 is 14 amino acids long. The germline V gene has CDR1 LNHNV and CDR2 YYDKDF (reference sequence). V was shortened by 9 bases and J by 3 bases, with 17 bases between the two germline ends. The data were taken from a study of blood T cell repertoires in COVID-19. Assay: immunoSEQ multiplex PCR; the TCRdb copy retains only in-frame clones and omits some. Found here are 100,000 to 150,000 clones, approximately 81% of them singletons; the top ten hold 3.8%. The chain is built from TRBV15 and TRBJ1-2, with TRBD1 as a possible D gene (5 bases). The TCR originated in a woman aged 50 to 60 with acute or convalescent COVID-19. What was sequenced was peripheral blood. In DNA, the CDR3 is TGTGCCACAAACCCGGGGGGGTCCCACTATGGCTACACCTTC. This codes for CATNPGGSHYGYTF.